These 30 T cell receptor beta chains originate from one sample sequenced in a study of neurological immune-mediated disorders. TCRdb fed the 5' RACE reads into MiXCR, producing one record per CDR3 protein. Among about 66,000 distinct CDR3 sequences listed, roughly 4.8% were seen once. Sequenced sample: PBMCs. These receptors were collected from a man aged 25-45 years with multiple sclerosis.

Points on this clonotype: This clone may be a read error of a much larger clone one base away. The CDR3 bases are TGTGCCAGCAGTCCGCTACAGGGTACAAGCAATCAGCCCCAGCATTTT. As protein: CASSPLQGTSNQPQHF. The gene calls are TRBV6-2 or TRBV6-3 and TRBJ1-5, with a possible D match to TRBD1 (6 bases). Trimming took off 5 bases at V and 1 base at J, with 15 bases between the two ends. The germline CDR1 and CDR2 sequences are MNHEY and SVGEGT. CDR3 length equals 16 residues.

This clonotype was counted many times. This chain connects TRBV20-1 to TRBJ2-3; 8 nucleotides match TRBD2. Germline lookup yields CDR1 DFQATT and CDR2 SNEGSKA (reference sequence). CDR3 length: 14 residues. The J segment lost 4 bases and the V segment lost 6 bases, leaving 9 bases of the junction unmatched. CDR3: CSAHGGGPADTQYF. The DNA of the CDR3 is TGCAGTGCCCATGGCGGGGGGCCGGCAGATACGCAGTATTTT.

This clonotype showed up just a few times. A much larger clone lies a single base off, so this may be a read error. This CDR3 is CASSRRKGAEAFF. The CDR3 DNA is TGTGCCAGCAGCCGAAGAAAGGGGGCGGAGGCTTTCTTT. The rearrangement uses TRBV12-3 or TRBV12-4 and TRBJ1-1; TRBD1 agrees at 7 bases. V shed 6 bases, J shed 11 bases, and the junction held 12 bases outside the gene matches. CDR3 length: 13 residues.

In its sample, this clonotype was seen many times. The rearrangement joins TRBV24-1 to TRBJ2-5; 8 bases align to TRBD2. Looked up from germline, CDR1 is KGHDR and CDR2 is SFDVKD. The CDR3 length is 13 residues. The trim removed 8 bases at V and 5 bases at J, leaving 6 bases unmatched. CDR3 DNA: TGTGCCACCACTTCCCCTAGCGGGGAGACCCAGTACTTC. This sequence encodes CATTSPSGETQYF.

V gene TRBV20-1 combines with J gene TRBJ2-1; 7 bases are a match to TRBD2. The CDR3 covers 14 residues. Trimming at V came to 4 bases and at J to 9 bases, leaving 12 bases not matched to a gene. The germline CDR1 and CDR2 sequences are DFQATT and SNEGSKA (reference sequence). CDR3 sequence (DNA): TGCAGTGCTACCCTGGCGGGAGTTCGAGGTGAGCAGTTCTTC. Translated, it gives CSATLAGVRGEQFF.

This clonotype was detected ten times or more. The CDR3 bases are TGTGCCAGCAGTCGCGCTAGGGATACTGAAGCTTTCTTT. Its protein is CASSRARDTEAFF. V usage is TRBV7-8 and J usage is TRBJ1-1; no reliable D call. V lost 6 bases, J lost 5 bases, and 13 bases lay in between. CDR1 is SGHVS, CDR2 FQNEAQ, per germline. CDR3 length: 13 residues.

This clonotype showed up many times. The chain uses TRBV14 and TRBJ2-3; unclear D gene. V was shortened by 0 bases and J by 4 bases, with 5 bases between the two germline ends. The CDR3 contains 13 residues. The germline CDR1 and CDR2 sequences are SGHDN and FVKESK. Written as DNA, the CDR3 is TGTGCCAGCAGCCAAGATCCGGCAGATACGCAGTATTTT. Its translation: CASSQDPADTQYF. Full variable domain (outside the CDR3, taken from reference TRBV14 and TRBJ2-3): EAGVTQFPSHSVIEKGQTVTLRCDPISGHDNLYWYRRVMGKEIKFLLHFVKESKQDESGMPNNRFLAERTGGTYSTLKVQPAELEDSGVYFCASSQDPADTQYFGPGTRLTVL.

This clonotype was detected ten times or more. V usage is TRBV12-3 or TRBV12-4 and J usage is TRBJ2-2; no firm D call. The ends were cut back, 7 bases at V and 5 bases at J, with 11 bases in the middle. CDR3 length: 13 residues. CDR3 region: CASTLIRTGELFF. The CDR3 DNA follows: TGTGCCAGCACCCTTATAAGGACCGGGGAGCTGTTTTTT.

CDR3 coding DNA: TGCAGTGCTAGAGAATCGGGGGACGAGCAGTACTTC. Amino acid sequence: CSARESGDEQYF. The chain recombines TRBV20-1 with TRBJ2-7; possible D gene TRBD2, 6 bases. The V end lost 0 bases, the J end lost 5 bases, and 8 bases lay between the germline ends. This CDR3 contains 12 residues. Germline V CDR1 and CDR2: DFQATT, SNEGSKA (reference sequence).

The V and J genes are TRBV20-1 and TRBJ2-4; the D gene is possibly TRBD1 (5 bases). V was shortened by 5 bases and J by 5 bases, with 7 bases between the two germline ends. The germline gives CDR1 DFQATT, CDR2 SNEGSKA (reference sequence). The CDR3 loop spans 11 amino acids. This CDR3 reads CSAGAENIQYF. The CDR3 bases are TGCAGTGCTGGGGCGGAAAACATTCAGTACTTC.

The J gene is TRBJ1-6, the V gene TRBV5-1, with TRBD1 matching over 10 bases. CDR1 is SGHRS, CDR2 YFSETQ, per germline. The CDR3 is 16 amino acids. Trimming cost V 0 bases and J 10 bases; bases outside gene matches: 7. The CDR3 sequence is CASSLVGQGESSPLHF. CDR3 DNA: TGCGCCAGCAGCTTGGTTGGACAGGGGGAATCGTCACCCCTCCACTTT.

In its sample, this clonotype was seen many times. V and J are TRBV20-1 and TRBJ1-1; D gene ambiguous. CDR1 is DFQATT and CDR2 is SNEGSKA in the germline V gene (reference sequence). The CDR3 is made up of 12 amino acids. V lost 3 bases, J lost 0 bases, and 5 bases lay in between. The CDR3 DNA reads TGCAGTGCTAGCCGAATGAACACTGAAGCTTTCTTT. It translates to CSASRMNTEAFF.

This clonotype was seen many times. V gene TRBV20-1 combines with J gene TRBJ1-4; 10 bases match TRBD1. V trimming: 2 bases; J trimming: 7 bases; junction bases outside the gene matches: 4. The germline gives CDR1 DFQATT, CDR2 SNEGSKA (reference sequence). The CDR3 spans 14 residues. The CDR3 DNA sequence: TGCAGTGCTAGATGGGACAGGGGAGTTGAAAAACTGTTTTTT. It specifies CSARWDRGVEKLFF.

The table lists this clonotype with many counts. This chain connects TRBV25-1 to TRBJ2-7; tentative D call: TRBD1 (6 bases). There are 15 residues in the CDR3. Germline V gives CDR1 MGHDK, CDR2 SYGVNS. V lost 5 bases and J lost 1, with 15 bases in between. CDR3 DNA sequence: TGTGCCAGCAGTTTAACAGGGATATCTTCCTACGAGCAGTACTTC. Translating it yields CASSLTGISSYEQYF.

This clonotype was counted many times. V gene TRBV7-9 combines with J gene TRBJ1-1; possibly TRBD1 for D (5 bases). Germline loops: CDR1 SEHNR, CDR2 FQNEAQ (reference sequence). With 1 base removed from V and 6 bases from J, the gap between germline ends came to 12 bases. The length of the CDR3 is 14 residues. The DNA of the CDR3 is TGTGCCAGCAGCTTAGAGGGCAGGGTCGCTGAAGCTTTCTTT. Amino acids: CASSLEGRVAEAFF.

This clonotype appeared many times. The CDR3 bases are TGTGCCAGCAGCCCCTTCGCGGGACAGGCGAACACTGAAGCTTTCTTT. Protein sequence: CASSPFAGQANTEAFF. J is TRBJ1-1 and V is TRBV7-8; TRBD1 matches at 8 bases. This CDR3 comprises 16 residues. From germline, CDR1 is SGHVS and CDR2 FQNEAQ. J lost 1 base, V lost 5 bases, and 9 bases had no gene match.

This clonotype was found many times. The chain joins TRBV12-3 or TRBV12-4 to TRBJ2-7; possibly TRBD1 for D (5 bases). This CDR3 has 14 residues. V dropped 2 bases and J dropped 6 bases, with 14 bases sitting between them. This CDR3 is CASSLRGTIIEQYF. DNA of the CDR3: TGTGCCAGCAGTTTAAGGGGTACTATTATCGAGCAGTACTTC.

This clonotype was recorded many times. The chain has TRBV7-3 and TRBJ2-1, with 7 bases aligning to TRBD2. V shed 5 bases, J shed 4 bases, and the junction held 14 bases outside the gene matches. CDR1 is SGHTA, CDR2 FQGTGA, per germline. The CDR3 has 17 residues. The CDR3 loop is CASSPQPAGGGYNEQFF. The CDR3 bases are TGTGCCAGCAGCCCACAACCAGCAGGCGGGGGATACAATGAGCAGTTCTTC.

This clonotype was seen at least ten times. The chain carries TRBV29-1 and TRBJ2-4, with 8 bases fitting TRBD2. The germline gives CDR1 SQVTM, CDR2 ANQGSEA. The J segment lost 0 bases and the V segment lost 7 bases, leaving 8 bases of the junction unmatched. The CDR3 has 15 residues. The CDR3 region is CSATPGGRAKNIQYF. The CDR3 DNA is TGCAGCGCCACCCCGGGGGGGAGAGCCAAAAACATTCAGTACTTC.

Many counts were recorded for this clonotype. The rearrangement uses TRBV20-1 and TRBJ2-3; D possibly corresponds to TRBD1 (9 bases). The CDR3 length is 15 residues. Germline CDR1 DFQATT, CDR2 SNEGSKA (reference sequence). The V gene lost 4 bases and the J gene lost 4 bases, with 18 bases spanning the gap. The CDR3 spells CSATYRGRGADTQYF. The CDR3 DNA reads as TGCAGTGCTACCTACAGGGGGCGGGGGGCAGATACGCAGTATTTT.

This clonotype was counted many times. V is TRBV14 and J is TRBJ1-3; D is unclear. V lost 5 bases, J lost 0 bases, and 14 bases lay in between. CDR1 is SGHDN and CDR2 is FVKESK in the germline V gene. This CDR3 spans 16 amino acids. In nucleotides, the CDR3 is TGTGCCAGCAGCACGAGCGGCCATTTCTCTGGAAACACCATATATTTT. Its translation: CASSTSGHFSGNTIYF.

Many counts were recorded for this clonotype. The J gene is TRBJ1-1, the V gene TRBV20-1; TRBD1 aligns across 7 bases. V lost 5 bases, J lost 8 bases, and 11 bases stayed unmatched. This CDR3 is built from 13 residues. From germline, CDR1 is DFQATT and CDR2 SNEGSKA (reference sequence). The CDR3: CSAWDPAGGEAFF. In DNA, the CDR3 is TGCAGTGCTTGGGACCCGGCAGGGGGAGAAGCTTTCTTT.

In this sample, this clonotype turned up many times. This chain links TRBV7-8 with TRBJ2-7, with D perhaps TRBD2 (6 bases). The CDR3 covers 15 residues. CDR1 SGHVS and CDR2 FQNEAQ come from the germline V gene. The germline V and J ends were trimmed by 0 bases and 2 bases, with 11 bases remaining between them. The CDR3 sequence is CASSLAGPGAYEQYV. The DNA of the CDR3 is TGTGCCAGCAGCTTAGCCGGGCCGGGGGCCTACGAGCAGTACGTC.

This clonotype was observed a few times. The chain employs TRBV5-1 and TRBJ1-1; D gene unclear. This CDR3 region has 12 residues. V lost 0 bases and J 11 bases, leaving 11 bases between the germline ends. The germline CDR1 and CDR2 sequences are SGHRS and YFSETQ. The CDR3 bases are TGCGCCAGCAGCTTGGACTCCCTGAGTGCTTTCTTT. Translated: CASSLDSLSAFF.

The genes are TRBV7-9 and TRBJ2-3; D is perhaps TRBD2 (6 bases). Germline lookup yields CDR1 SEHNR and CDR2 FQNEAQ (reference sequence). Trimming took 4 bases from V and 0 from J, leaving 17 bases between them. This CDR3 spans 17 amino acids. The CDR3 protein is CASSSRLGGASTDTQYF. CDR3 coding DNA: TGTGCCAGCAGCTCCCGCTTGGGGGGAGCCAGCACAGATACGCAGTATTTT.

This clonotype was seen many times. This chain links TRBV29-1 with TRBJ2-7; D is perhaps TRBD1 (6 bases). The germline V gene has CDR1 SQVTM and CDR2 ANQGSEA. V gave up 6 bases and J gave up 3 bases, with 18 bases separating them. This CDR3 is 14 amino acids long. As DNA, the CDR3 is TGCAGCGTAGTCCCGGGACATCGGCACTACGAGCAGTACTTC. This gives the protein CSVVPGHRHYEQYF.

This clonotype was detected ten times or more. The chain uses TRBV5-1 and TRBJ1-1; 8 bases fit TRBD1. Looked up from germline, CDR1 is SGHRS and CDR2 is YFSETQ. The CDR3 totals 12 residues. V lost 8 bases, J lost 3 bases, and 3 bases stayed unmatched. The CDR3 loop is CASKTGDTEAFF. CDR3 bases: TGCGCCAGTAAGACAGGGGACACTGAAGCTTTCTTT.

This chain joins TRBV18 and TRBJ1-1; D might be TRBD1 (5 bases). V shed 4 bases and J shed 7 bases, with 16 bases lying between them. The CDR3 extends over 14 amino acids. Germline V gene sequence: CDR1 KGHSH, CDR2 LQKENI. Here the CDR3 reads CASSQSRQPDEAFF. The DNA of the CDR3 is TGTGCCAGCTCACAAAGCCGACAGCCCGATGAAGCTTTCTTT.

This clonotype turned up a few times. The rearrangement uses TRBV7-8 and TRBJ2-1, with D possibly matching TRBD1 (6 bases). CDR1 SGHVS and CDR2 FQNEAQ come from the germline V gene. V was trimmed by 5 bases and J by 10 bases, leaving 15 bases between them. The CDR3 has 13 amino acids. CDR3 nucleotide sequence: TGTGCCAGCAGCCCCCAGGGGTTCGGGGAGCAGTTCTTC. Amino acid sequence: CASSPQGFGEQFF.

This clonotype occurred many times. This chain links TRBV5-1 with TRBJ2-3, with TRBD2 matching over 11 bases. This CDR3 is built from 16 residues. Germline CDR1 reads SGHRS; CDR2 reads YFSETQ. The trim removed 3 bases at V and 5 bases at J, leaving 8 bases unmatched. The CDR3 reads CASSSGIAGGGDTQYF. The DNA for the CDR3 is TGCGCCAGCAGCTCGGGAATAGCGGGAGGGGGAGATACGCAGTATTTT.